These 24 T cell receptor beta chains came from one sample sequenced in a study of blood T cell repertoires in COVID-19. Sequencing used immunoSEQ multiplex PCR; TCRdb keeps in-frame clones, though not all of them. The sample holds about 210,000 clones; more than 70% are singletons and the top ten take 7.5% to 9%. The sample taken for sequencing was peripheral blood. The source is a woman aged 45-65 years with acute or convalescent COVID-19.

This chain uses TRBV5-1 with TRBJ2-3, with TRBD2 identical over 13 bases. Germline V lookup: CDR1 SGHRS, CDR2 YFSETQ. The CDR3 length is 15 residues. V lost 7 bases to trimming and J lost 4 bases; unmatched junction nucleotides: 6. CDR3 residues: CASRTSGRAPDTQYF. In DNA, the CDR3 is TGCGCCAGCCGAACTAGCGGGAGGGCCCCAGATACGCAGTATTTT.

This chain joins TRBV18 and TRBJ2-1; 10 bases align to TRBD2. The CDR3 has 16 amino acids. V trimming: 3 bases; J trimming: 7 bases; junction bases outside the gene matches: 9. Germline CDR1 and CDR2: KGHSH and LQKENI. CDR3 DNA: TGTGCCAGCTCACCTACATTACTAGCGGGAAGGAATGAGCAGTTCTTC. This gives the protein CASSPTLLAGRNEQFF.

The rearrangement links TRBV18 to TRBJ2-7; 10 nucleotides align to TRBD2. Trimming cost V 2 bases and J 2 bases; bases outside gene matches: 6. From germline, CDR1 is KGHSH and CDR2 LQKENI. The CDR3 extends over 16 amino acids. The CDR3 reads CASSPGASGGAYEQYF. The CDR3 nucleotides are TGTGCCAGCTCACCAGGGGCTAGCGGGGGTGCCTACGAGCAGTACTTC.

The rearrangement joins TRBV11-2 to TRBJ1-6; 9 bases map to TRBD1. V lost 5 bases, J lost 7 bases, and 6 bases stayed unmatched. Germline V gene data show CDR1 as SGHAT and CDR2 as FQNNGV. The CDR3 loop spans 15 amino acids. CDR3 amino acids: CASSLMGTGNSPLHF. The CDR3 DNA follows: TGTGCCAGCAGCCTAATGGGGACAGGGAATTCACCCCTCCACTTT.

The chain is built from TRBV24-1 and TRBJ2-7; perhaps TRBD1 as D (5 bases). Germline CDR1 is KGHDR and CDR2 is SFDVKD. Between the trimmed V and J ends, which lost 2 bases and 1 base, there was a span of 11 bases. This CDR3 is 15 amino acids long. CDR3 bases: TGTGCCACCAGTGATTGTGACAGATTATCCTACGAGCAGTACTTC. It is translated as CATSDCDRLSYEQYF.

V and J are TRBV14 and TRBJ2-5; the match to TRBD2 covers 9 bases. V dropped 4 bases and J dropped 10; count of bases not matched to a gene: 4. Germline V gene sequence: CDR1 SGHDN, CDR2 FVKESK. The CDR3 totals 12 residues. The chain's CDR3 is CASSPGLALQYF. The CDR3, as DNA: TGTGCCAGCAGCCCGGGACTAGCTCTCCAGTACTTC. The full variable domain, its missing parts supplied by reference TRBV14 and TRBJ2-5, is EAGVTQFPSHSVIEKGQTVTLRCDPISGHDNLYWYRRVMGKEIKFLLHFVKESKQDESGMPNNRFLAERTGGTYSTLKVQPAELEDSGVYFCASSPGLALQYFGPGTRLLVL.

The chain couples TRBV21-1 to TRBJ2-5; the table assigns TRBD1, which was not confirmed against the DNA. TRBV21-1 is marked as a pseudogene. There are 16 residues in the CDR3. DNA of the CDR3: TGTGCCAGCAGCCTGCTTGGGGCTGAAAAAAAAGAGACCCAGTACTTC. This codes for CASSLLGAEKKETQYF.

The CDR3, as DNA: TGTGCCAGTAGTCCGTCCGGGACAGGGAACTATGGCTACACCTTC. Translated: CASSPSGTGNYGYTF. J is TRBJ1-2 and V is TRBV19; TRBD1 aligns across 9 bases. Germline values: CDR1 LNHDA, CDR2 SQIVND (reference sequence). The CDR3 totals 15 residues. The V segment lost 5 bases and the J segment 2 bases; nucleotides outside the gene matches: 6.

This clone was picked up a small number of times. V gene TRBV19 combines with J gene TRBJ2-3; TRBD1 aligns across 8 bases. Trimming at V came to 5 bases and at J to 5 bases, leaving 6 bases not matched to a gene. Germline V CDR1 and CDR2: LNHDA, SQIVND (reference sequence). The CDR3 contains 14 residues. The CDR3 DNA reads as TGTGCCAGTAGTGACCAGGGGGCAGGAGATACGCAGTATTTT. Amino acids: CASSDQGAGDTQYF. Combining the CDR3 with reference TRBV19 and TRBJ2-3 gives the whole variable domain DGGITQSPKYLFRKEGQNVTLSCEQNLNHDAMYWYRQDPGQGLRLIYYSQIVNDFQKGDIAEGYSVSREKKESFPLTVTSAQKNPTAFYLCASSDQGAGDTQYFGPGTRLTVL.

The V and J genes are TRBV4-2 and TRBJ2-5, with TRBD2 matching 8 bases. Unmatched junction bases numbered 7, after V lost 1 base and J lost 3 bases. Germline V gives CDR1 LGHNA, CDR2 YNFKEQ. This CDR3 has 16 amino acids. The CDR3 protein is CASSQGAAGEEETQYF. The CDR3 nucleotides read TGTGCCAGCAGCCAAGGGGCAGCGGGAGAAGAAGAGACCCAGTACTTC.

The chain uses TRBV7-2 and TRBJ2-7; 8 bases are shared with TRBD2. The germline CDR1 and CDR2 sequences are SGHTA and FQGNSA. This CDR3 spans 13 amino acids. Unmatched junction bases numbered 5, after V lost 8 bases and J lost 2 bases. The CDR3, as DNA: TGTGCCAGCCTTAGCGGGAATCCCTACGAGCAGTACTTC. Encoded protein: CASLSGNPYEQYF.

This clone was detected only a few times. The chain is built from TRBV20-1 and TRBJ2-7; TRBD2 agrees at 8 bases. After removal of 3 bases from V and 6 bases from J, the junction contained 13 bases not matched to a gene. The CDR3 covers 15 residues. Germline CDR1 is DFQATT and CDR2 is SNEGSKA (reference sequence). The CDR3: CSASDGRAYSSEQYF. CDR3 DNA sequence: TGCAGTGCTAGTGACGGGAGGGCCTATTCTTCCGAGCAGTACTTC.

CDR3 residues: CASWSGASGYNEQFF. CDR3 sequence (DNA): TGTGCCAGCTGGTCCGGGGCTAGCGGGTACAATGAGCAGTTCTTC. The chain uses TRBV19 and TRBJ2-1; TRBD2 agrees at 8 bases. J lost 4 bases, V lost 9 bases, and 11 bases had no gene match. The CDR3 runs to 15 residues. Germline loops: CDR1 LNHDA, CDR2 SQIVND (reference sequence).

The chain links TRBV28 to TRBJ2-3; 10 positions match TRBD2. The J segment lost 1 base and the V segment lost 4 bases, leaving 11 bases of the junction unmatched. The CDR3 runs to 18 residues. Germline assignment: CDR1 MDHEN and CDR2 SYDVKM. CDR3 sequence reads: CASSSLKAGGRGTDTQYF. CDR3 nucleotide sequence: TGTGCCAGCAGTTCCCTGAAAGCGGGAGGGCGGGGCACAGATACGCAGTATTTT. The full variable domain, completed using reference TRBV28 and TRBJ2-3, is DVKVTQSSRYLVKRTGEKVFLECVQDMDHENMFWYRQDPGLGLRLIYFSYDVKMKEKGDIPEGYSVSREKKERFSLILESASTNQTSMYLCASSSLKAGGRGTDTQYFGPGTRLTVL.

The chain is built from TRBV5-4 and TRBJ2-1; no clear D gene. Germline values: CDR1 SGHNT, CDR2 YYREEE (reference sequence). This CDR3 has 15 residues. V was shortened by 0 bases and J by 0 bases, with 7 bases between the two germline ends. CDR3 sequence: CASSLGQNSYNEQFF. The CDR3 DNA reads as TGTGCCAGCAGCTTGGGTCAGAACTCCTACAATGAGCAGTTCTTC.

The genes are TRBV19 and TRBJ2-3, with D hard to call. Germline V CDR1 and CDR2: LNHDA, SQIVND (reference sequence). CDR3 length: 15 residues. V dropped 0 bases and J dropped 2 bases, with 9 bases sitting between them. The CDR3: CASSIDYRFTDTQYF. The CDR3 DNA follows: TGTGCCAGTAGTATAGATTACAGATTCACAGATACGCAGTATTTT.

As DNA, the CDR3 is TGTGCCAGCCATCGGACTAGCGGGAGTACAGATACGCAGTATTTT. Residues: CASHRTSGSTDTQYF. The chain has TRBV2 and TRBJ2-3; TRBD2 aligns across 13 bases. The CDR3 totals 15 residues. Germline trimming cut 8 bases from V and 3 bases from J; bases unmatched to any gene: 5. In germline, CDR1 is SNHLY, CDR2 FYNNEI. Full variable domain (missing parts from reference TRBV2 and TRBJ2-3): EPEVTQTPSHQVTQMGQEVILRCVPISNHLYFYWYRQILGQKVEFLVSFYNNEISEKSEIFDDQFSVERPDGSNFTLKIRSTKLEDSAMYFCASHRTSGSTDTQYFGPGTRLTVL.

There are a few counts of this clone. The rearrangement links TRBV19 to TRBJ2-4; TRBD1 matches at 10 bases. This CDR3 contains 12 residues. After removal of 6 bases from V and 7 bases from J, the junction contained 0 bases not matched to a gene. In germline, CDR1 is LNHDA, CDR2 SQIVND (reference sequence). The CDR3 protein is CASRDRGNIQYF. The CDR3 DNA reads TGTGCCAGTAGGGACAGGGGGAACATTCAGTACTTC.

The chain uses TRBV30 and TRBJ1-1, with TRBD1 matching 10 bases. The CDR3 runs to 13 residues. Germline V lookup: CDR1 GTSNPN, CDR2 SVGIG (reference sequence). Trimming removed 3 bases from V and 6 bases from J; junction bases left unmatched: 4. CDR3 bases: TGTGCCTGGAGCAGACAGGGGGCCGCTGAAGCTTTCTTT. It specifies CAWSRQGAAEAFF.

The chain combines TRBV2 with TRBJ2-1; D is possibly TRBD2 (5 bases). Germline CDR1 is SNHLY and CDR2 is FYNNEI. CDR3 size: 13 residues. Trimming pared 8 bases from V and 5 bases from J, leaving 13 bases between. This CDR3 reads CASVRDQNNEQFF. DNA of the CDR3: TGTGCCAGCGTACGGGATCAAAACAATGAGCAGTTCTTC.

This clone was seen a handful of times. The CDR3 DNA reads as TGTGCCAGCAGCGCGACTAGCGGGGATTTCAATGAGCAGTTCTTC. Protein sequence: CASSATSGDFNEQFF. This sequence joins TRBV7-2 and TRBJ2-1, with 11 bases identical to TRBD2. This CDR3 is built from 15 residues. After removal of 5 bases from V and 6 bases from J, the junction contained 6 bases not matched to a gene. In germline, CDR1 is SGHTA, CDR2 FQGNSA.

The rearrangement uses TRBV12-3 or TRBV12-4 and TRBJ2-1; D might be TRBD2 (6 bases). The CDR3 spans 13 residues. V shed 4 bases and J shed 10 bases, with 14 bases lying between them. The CDR3 DNA is TGTGCCAGCAGTTGGGGTTGGGGAGGAGAGCAGTTCTTC. Amino acids: CASSWGWGGEQFF.

The V gene is TRBV18, the J gene TRBJ1-3; no clear D. The CDR3 covers 14 residues. V was pared by 1 base and J by 9 bases, with 13 bases between. In germline, CDR1 is KGHSH, CDR2 LQKENI. CDR3 nucleotides: TGTGCCAGCTCACCACAGGAGACCCGGAGCACCATATATTTT. Protein product: CASSPQETRSTIYF.

The chain employs TRBV11-2 and TRBJ2-7; D might be TRBD2 (6 bases). The CDR3 runs 15 residues. V lost 7 bases, J lost 7 bases, and 23 bases lay in between. Germline-derived CDR1 and CDR2 are SGHAT and FQNNGV. The CDR3 nucleotides read TGTGCCAGCACTGCCGGGTCTCTCAGGGCGGGGGAGCAGTACTTC. It encodes CASTAGSLRAGEQYF.